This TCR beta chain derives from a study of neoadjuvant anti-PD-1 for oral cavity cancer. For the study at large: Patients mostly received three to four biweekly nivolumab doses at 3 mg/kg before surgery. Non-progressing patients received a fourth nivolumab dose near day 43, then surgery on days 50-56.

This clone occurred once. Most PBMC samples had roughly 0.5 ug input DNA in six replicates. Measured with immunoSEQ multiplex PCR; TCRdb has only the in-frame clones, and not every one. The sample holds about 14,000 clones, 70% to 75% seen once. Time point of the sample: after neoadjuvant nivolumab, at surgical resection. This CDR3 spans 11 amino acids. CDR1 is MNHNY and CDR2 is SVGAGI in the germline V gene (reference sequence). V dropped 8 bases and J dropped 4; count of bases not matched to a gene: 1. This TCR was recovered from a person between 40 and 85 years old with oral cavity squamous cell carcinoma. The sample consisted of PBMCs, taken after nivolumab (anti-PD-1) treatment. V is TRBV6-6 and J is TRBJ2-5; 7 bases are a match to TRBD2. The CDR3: CASGGGETQYF. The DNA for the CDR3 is TGTGCCAGCGGGGGGGGAGAGACCCAGTACTTC.